This TCR beta chain is drawn from a study of STAT3 mutations in large granular lymphocyte leukemia. V was shortened by 3 bases and J by 0 bases, with 11 bases between the two germline ends. In germline, CDR1 is MNHNS, CDR2 SASEGT. The CDR3 length is 15 residues. The table came from immunoSEQ multiplex PCR; TCRdb's copy has only in-frame clones and leaves some out. The sample has roughly 11,000 clones; 85% are singletons. The study's findings and limits: TCR clonotype switching after therapy occurred in about 35% of the 18 patients. At least one immunodominant TCR beta clonotype appeared in every T-cell large granular lymphocyte leukemia patient. Suggested: STAT3 mutation was not the ancestral event for these clonal expansions.

Note on this clone: Its antigen is unidentified.

The chain recombines TRBV6-1 with TRBJ1-2; D not certain. Sequencing was carried out using peripheral blood mononuclear cells. The clonotype comes from an elderly man with T-cell large granular lymphocyte leukemia. Some clones in this sample may be carry-over from other donors' samples. CDR3 sequence reads: CASSDLGGANYGYTF. The CDR3 DNA reads TGTGCCAGCAGTGATTTGGGAGGAGCTAACTATGGCTACACCTTC.